The clone carrying this T cell receptor beta chain appeared once. The antigen is undetermined. This record comes from a study of T cell clonotyping in hematopoietic cell transplantation. Study-level results: Few recipient clonotypes overlapped donors; over 97% were de novo at given depth. Recipient TCR diversity dropped after transplant; expanded clonotypes rose from day 30 to 180. No sorting was done, leaving CD4 and CD8 contributions mixed.

TCRdb's copy holds only in-frame clones and misses some; the assay was immunoSEQ multiplex PCR. The repertoire holds around 17,000 clones, with about 71% as singletons. Germline CDR1 and CDR2: MNHEY and SVGAGI. The CDR3 length is 15 residues. Trimming pared 7 bases from V and 0 bases from J, leaving 16 bases between. The receptor was isolated from a woman in her fifties or sixties in good health. Some clones in this sample may be carry-over from other donors' samples. The rearrangement joins TRBV6-5 to TRBJ2-7, with D tentatively TRBD1 or TRBD2 (5 bases each). The sample taken for sequencing was peripheral blood mononuclear cells. This chain's CDR3 is CASTDPGGGSYEQYF. CDR3 sequence (DNA): TGTGCCAGCACCGACCCGGGTGGGGGCTCCTACGAGCAGTACTTC.